The T cell receptor (beta chain) under discussion was sequenced for a study of blood T cell repertoires in COVID-19. Germline loops: CDR1 LGHDT, CDR2 YNNKEL (reference sequence). Trimming took 4 bases from V and 7 from J; bases not matched to a gene: 4. This CDR3 spans 14 amino acids. In the study's own analysis: Amplification of reference gene primers provided the estimated nucleated cell counts. TCRdb's table, derived via immunoSEQ multiplex PCR, lists solely in-frame clones and lacks some. D and trimming come from the DNA, and the V and J calls and clone size come from that table. Of some 370,000 clones listed, almost 90% were seen once; the top ten hold around 7%.

This chain uses TRBV3-1 (or the pseudogene TRBV3-2) with TRBJ1-2, with 12 bases identical to TRBD1. The sample taken for sequencing was peripheral blood. This clonotype was sampled from a man aged 18-30 years with active or convalescent COVID-19. The CDR3 protein is CASSPGQGAGGYTF. DNA of the CDR3: TGTGCCAGCAGCCCGGGACAGGGGGCGGGTGGCTACACCTTC.